The entry below describes one TCR beta chain. There are 14 residues in the CDR3. CDR1 and CDR2 (germline): MNHNY, SVGAGI (reference sequence). Trimming pared 2 bases from V and 8 bases from J, leaving 12 bases between. These data originate in a study of blood T cell repertoires in COVID-19. Looking at the study overall: Spain, Italy and the United States supplied samples that represented acute and convalescent COVID-19. Sources were T cells, B-cell-depleted T cells, or PBMCs; the material itself was cDNA or gDNA.

Here immunoSEQ multiplex PCR was the method, and the copy in TCRdb shows in-frame clones only, minus some. The sample carries around 110,000 clones, less than 85% recorded once. This clonotype originated in a man younger than 40 with acute or convalescent COVID-19. The chain uses TRBV6-6 and TRBJ1-4; D may be TRBD1 (6 bases). Material: peripheral blood. The CDR3 sequence is CASSYGQSAEKLFF. For the CDR3, the DNA is TGTGCCAGCAGTTACGGACAGTCCGCGGAAAAACTGTTTTTT.